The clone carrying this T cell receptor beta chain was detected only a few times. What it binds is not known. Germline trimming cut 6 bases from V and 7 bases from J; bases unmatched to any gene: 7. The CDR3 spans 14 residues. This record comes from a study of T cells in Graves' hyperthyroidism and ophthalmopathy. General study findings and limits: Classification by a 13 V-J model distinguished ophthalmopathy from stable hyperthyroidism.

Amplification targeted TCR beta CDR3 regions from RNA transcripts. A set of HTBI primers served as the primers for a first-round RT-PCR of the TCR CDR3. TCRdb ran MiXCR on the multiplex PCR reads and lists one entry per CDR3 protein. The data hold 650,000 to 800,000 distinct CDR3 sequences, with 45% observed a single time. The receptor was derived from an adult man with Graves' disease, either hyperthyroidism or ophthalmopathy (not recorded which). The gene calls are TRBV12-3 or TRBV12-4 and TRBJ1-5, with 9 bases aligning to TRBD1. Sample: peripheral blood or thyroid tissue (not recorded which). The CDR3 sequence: CASRGQGLWQPQHF. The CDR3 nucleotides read TGTGCCAGCAGGGGACAGGGTTTATGGCAGCCCCAGCATTTT.